Here is one T cell receptor (beta chain) with its context. Profiled with immunoSEQ multiplex PCR; TCRdb holds only in-frame clones, not every one. This table has approximately 92,000 clones, around 82% appearing once. Time point defined: baseline, week 1 (first vaccination visit). The sample's treatment: pre-vaccination baseline after standard-of-care therapy. These data belong to a study of a mutant IDH1 vaccine in newly diagnosed glioma. Study details: Prior therapy was radiotherapy, temozolomide, or both; most received both.

The V segment lost 3 bases and the J segment 7 bases; nucleotides outside the gene matches: 9. Germline V gene sequence: CDR1 SGHRS, CDR2 YFSETQ. CDR3 length equals 15 residues. V gene TRBV5-1 combines with J gene TRBJ1-2; 10 bases align to TRBD1. Source: PBMCs, taken from a glioma patient treated with radiotherapy, temozolomide or both. The receptor comes from a woman in her 50s with glioma. The CDR3 protein is CASSSLTGGNGGYTF. CDR3 coding DNA: TGCGCCAGCAGCTCCCTGACAGGGGGCAATGGTGGCTACACCTTC.